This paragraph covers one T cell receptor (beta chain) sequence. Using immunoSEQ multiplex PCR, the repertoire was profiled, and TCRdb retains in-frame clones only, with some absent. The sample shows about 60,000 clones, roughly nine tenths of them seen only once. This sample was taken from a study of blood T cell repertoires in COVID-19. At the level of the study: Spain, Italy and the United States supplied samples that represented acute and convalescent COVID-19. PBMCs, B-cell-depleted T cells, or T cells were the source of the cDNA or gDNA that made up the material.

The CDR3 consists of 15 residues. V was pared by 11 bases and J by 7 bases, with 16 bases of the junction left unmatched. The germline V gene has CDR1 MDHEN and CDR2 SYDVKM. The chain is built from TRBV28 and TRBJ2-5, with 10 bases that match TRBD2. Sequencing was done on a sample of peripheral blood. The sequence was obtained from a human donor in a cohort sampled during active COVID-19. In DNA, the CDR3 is TGTGCCTGCGCTAGCGGGAGTAAGGGGCTGGGGACCCAGTACTTC. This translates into CACASGSKGLGTQYF.